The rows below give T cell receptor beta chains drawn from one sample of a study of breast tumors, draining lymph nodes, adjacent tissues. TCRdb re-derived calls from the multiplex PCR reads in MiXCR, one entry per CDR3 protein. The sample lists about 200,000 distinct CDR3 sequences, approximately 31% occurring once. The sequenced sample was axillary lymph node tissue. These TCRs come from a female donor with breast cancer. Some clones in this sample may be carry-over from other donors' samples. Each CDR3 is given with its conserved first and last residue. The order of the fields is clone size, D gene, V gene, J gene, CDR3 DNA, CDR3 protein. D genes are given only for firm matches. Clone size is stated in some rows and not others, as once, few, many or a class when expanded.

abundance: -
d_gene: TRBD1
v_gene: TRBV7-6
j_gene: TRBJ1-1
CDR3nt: TGTGCCAGCAGTCTCCAACAGGGGAGTCCGAACACTGAAGCTTTCTTT
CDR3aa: CASSLQQGSPNTEAFF

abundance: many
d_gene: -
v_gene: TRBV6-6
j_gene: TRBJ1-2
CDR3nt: TGTGCCAGCAGCCACTTTTTAGCCGTGGGGGCCAGCTACACCTTC
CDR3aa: CASSHFLAVGASYTF

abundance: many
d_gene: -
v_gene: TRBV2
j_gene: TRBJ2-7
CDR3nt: TGTGCCAGCAGTGCCGCAGGGTTGGCCTACGAGCAGTACTTC
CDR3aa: CASSAAGLAYEQYF

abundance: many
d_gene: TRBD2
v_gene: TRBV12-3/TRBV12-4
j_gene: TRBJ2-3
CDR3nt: TGTGCCAGCAGTCTAGAGGGTAGCGGGATGGGCACAGATACGCAGTATTTT
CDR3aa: CASSLEGSGMGTDTQYF

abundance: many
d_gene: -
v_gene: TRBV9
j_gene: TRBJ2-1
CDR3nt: TGTGCCAGCAGCGTAGGCCAAGAATACAATGAGCAGTTCTTC
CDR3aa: CASSVGQEYNEQFF

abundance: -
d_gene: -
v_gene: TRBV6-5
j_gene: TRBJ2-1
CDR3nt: TGTGCCAGCAGTCACTCGGAGGGGGGGGACTCGCAGTTCTTC
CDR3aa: CASSHSEGGDSQFF

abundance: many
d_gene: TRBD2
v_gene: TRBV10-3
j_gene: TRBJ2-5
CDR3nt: TGTGCCATCAGCCACGGGACTAGCGGACAAGAGACCCAGTACTTC
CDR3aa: CAISHGTSGQETQYF

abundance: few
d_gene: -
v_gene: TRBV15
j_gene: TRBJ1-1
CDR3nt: TGTGCCACCAGCAGAGATAACTTTAGGACTGAAGCTTTCTTT
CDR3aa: CATSRDNFRTEAFF

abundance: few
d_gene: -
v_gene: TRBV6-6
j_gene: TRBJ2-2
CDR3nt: TGTGCCAGCAGTCAGCGACAGGACCTAAACGGGGGGGAGCTGTTTTTT
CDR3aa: CASSQRQDLNGGELFF

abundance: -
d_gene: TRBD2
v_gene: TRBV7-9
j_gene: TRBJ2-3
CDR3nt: TGCGCCAGCAGCTCTAGCGGGAGCGGAAGGGATACGCAGTATTTT
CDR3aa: CASSSSGSGRDTQYF

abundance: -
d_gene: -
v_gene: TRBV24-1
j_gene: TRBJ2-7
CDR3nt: TGTGCCACACCCCCCCCATCTTACGAGCAGTACTTC
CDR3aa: CATPPPSYEQYF

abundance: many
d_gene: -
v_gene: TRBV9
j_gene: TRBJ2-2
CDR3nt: TGTGCCAGCAGCGAACCTACCGGGACTCGCACCGGGGAGCTGTTTTTT
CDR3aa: CASSEPTGTRTGELFF

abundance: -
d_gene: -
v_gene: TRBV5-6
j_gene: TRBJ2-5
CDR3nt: TGTGCCAGCAGCCCCCGGACAGCGCTGGGGGAGACCCAGTACTTC
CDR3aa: CASSPRTALGETQYF

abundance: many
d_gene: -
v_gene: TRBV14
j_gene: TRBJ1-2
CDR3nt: TGTGCCAGCAGCCAAGTGGGGCAGGGTGGAGTAGATGGCTACACCTTC
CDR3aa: CASSQVGQGGVDGYTF

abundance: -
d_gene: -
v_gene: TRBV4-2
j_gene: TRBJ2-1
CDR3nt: TGTGCCAGCAGCCAAGTGGTGGGAGACGATGAGCAGTTCTTC
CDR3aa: CASSQVVGDDEQFF

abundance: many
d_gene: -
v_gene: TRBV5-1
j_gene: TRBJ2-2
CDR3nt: TGCGCCAGCAGCTTGGTAGTCAGGGCTAACACCGGGGAGCTGTTTTTT
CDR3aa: CASSLVVRANTGELFF

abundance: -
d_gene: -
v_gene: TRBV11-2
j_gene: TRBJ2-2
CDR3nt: TGTGCCAGCAGCTTAGTTCGGCCCGGGGAGCTGTTTTTT
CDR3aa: CASSLVRPGELFF

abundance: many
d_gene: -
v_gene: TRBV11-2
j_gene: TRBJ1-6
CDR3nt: TGTGCCAGCAGCTTGGGAGGGGAGTCACCCCTCCACTTT
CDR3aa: CASSLGGESPLHF

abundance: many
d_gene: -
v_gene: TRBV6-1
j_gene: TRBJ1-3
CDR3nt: TGTGCCAGCGGGCGGGGGCCGTCGTTCTCTGGAAACACCATATATTTT
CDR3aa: CASGRGPSFSGNTIYF

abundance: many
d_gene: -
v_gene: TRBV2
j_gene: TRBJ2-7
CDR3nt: TGTGCCAGCAACCAGGGGAGGCCAAGGGAGCAGTACTTC
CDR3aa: CASNQGRPREQYF

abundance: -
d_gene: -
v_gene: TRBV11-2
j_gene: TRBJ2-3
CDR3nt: TGTGCCAGCAGCTTGGGGGAAAGCACAGATACGCAGTATTTT
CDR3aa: CASSLGESTDTQYF

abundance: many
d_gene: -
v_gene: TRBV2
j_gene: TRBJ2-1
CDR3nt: TGTGCCAGCAGTGAATTGGGGGAGCAGTTCTTC
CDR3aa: CASSELGEQFF

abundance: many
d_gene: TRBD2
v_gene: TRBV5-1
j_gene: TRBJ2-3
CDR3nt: TGCGCCAGCCACCCGGGGGGAACCCGCACAGATACGCAGTATTTT
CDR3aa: CASHPGGTRTDTQYF

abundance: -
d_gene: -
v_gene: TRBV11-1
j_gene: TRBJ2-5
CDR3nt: TGTGCCAGCAGGAAAGGAGAGACCCAGTACTTC
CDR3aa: CASRKGETQYF

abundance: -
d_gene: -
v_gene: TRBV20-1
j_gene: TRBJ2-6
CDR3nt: TGCAGTGCTAGAGCGGGATCTGGGGCCAACGTCCTGACTTTC
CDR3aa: CSARAGSGANVLTF

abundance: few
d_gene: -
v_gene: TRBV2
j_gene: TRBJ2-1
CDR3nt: TGTGCCAGCAGTGGTTATGAGCAGTTCTTC
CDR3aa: CASSGYEQFF

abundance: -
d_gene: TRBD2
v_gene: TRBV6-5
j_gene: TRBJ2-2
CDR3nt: TGTGCCAGCAGTTATACACTAGCGGGAGTAGGGACCGGGGAGCTGTTTTTT
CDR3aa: CASSYTLAGVGTGELFF

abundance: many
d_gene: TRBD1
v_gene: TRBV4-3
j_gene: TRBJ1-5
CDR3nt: TGCGCCAGCAGCCAGGGGACAGGGAAAGGCCAGCCCCAGCATTTT
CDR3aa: CASSQGTGKGQPQHF

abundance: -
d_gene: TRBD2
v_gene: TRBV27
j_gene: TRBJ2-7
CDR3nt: TGTGCCAGCAGTTTAGCGGGCGGGAGGGCAATCAAGCAGTACTTC
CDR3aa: CASSLAGGRAIKQYF

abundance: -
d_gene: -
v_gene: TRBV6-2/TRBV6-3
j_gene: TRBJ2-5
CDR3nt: TGTGCCAGCAGTCACGGGACACCCGAGACCCAGTACTTC
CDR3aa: CASSHGTPETQYF

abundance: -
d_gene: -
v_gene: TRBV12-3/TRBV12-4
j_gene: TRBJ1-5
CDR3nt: TGTGCCAGCAGTCCGGGCAGGGGAAAGCCCCGGCATTTT
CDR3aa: CASSPGRGKPRHF

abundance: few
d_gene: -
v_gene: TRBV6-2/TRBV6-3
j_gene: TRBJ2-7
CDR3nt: TGTGCCAGCAGTCACTCGAACCGGAGGGGGTCCGTCTCCTACGAGCAGTACTTC
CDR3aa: CASSHSNRRGSVSYEQYF

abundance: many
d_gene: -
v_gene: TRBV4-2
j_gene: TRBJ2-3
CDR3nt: TGTGCCAGCAGCCAAGATTTGGGTAGCTCAGATACGCAGTATTTT
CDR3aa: CASSQDLGSSDTQYF

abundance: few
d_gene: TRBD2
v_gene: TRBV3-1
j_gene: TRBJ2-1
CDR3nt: TGTGCCAGCAGCCAAGATCGCGGGGGGGCCGGTGAGCAGTTCTTC
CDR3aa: CASSQDRGGAGEQFF

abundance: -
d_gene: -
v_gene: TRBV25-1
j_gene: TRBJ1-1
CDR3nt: TGTGCCAGCAGTGATCCCGGGGTACGGGGAAGAACTGAAGCTTTCTTT
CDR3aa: CASSDPGVRGRTEAFF

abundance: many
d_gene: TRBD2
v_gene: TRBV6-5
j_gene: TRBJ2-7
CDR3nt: TGTGCCAGCACTCGGACTAGCGGGCCCTACGAGCAGTACTTC
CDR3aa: CASTRTSGPYEQYF

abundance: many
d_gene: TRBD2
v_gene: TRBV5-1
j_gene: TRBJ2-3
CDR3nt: TGCGCCAGCAGCCGAACTAGCGGCGCAGATACGCAGTATTTT
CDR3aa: CASSRTSGADTQYF

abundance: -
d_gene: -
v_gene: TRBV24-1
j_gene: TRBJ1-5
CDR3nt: TGTGCCACCAGTGATTTGACCGCGGGAGGGGAGACCCAGCATTTT
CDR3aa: CATSDLTAGGETQHF

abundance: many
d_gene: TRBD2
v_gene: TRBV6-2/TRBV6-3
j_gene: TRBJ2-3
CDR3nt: TGTGCCAGCAGTTACGGCGCGGGAGAGGCAGATACGCAGTATTTT
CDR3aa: CASSYGAGEADTQYF

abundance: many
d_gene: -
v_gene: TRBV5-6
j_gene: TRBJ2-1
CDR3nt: TGTGCCAGCAGCGAGCGGGCGAAGGGCAACCTCAATGAGCAGTTCTTC
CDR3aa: CASSERAKGNLNEQFF

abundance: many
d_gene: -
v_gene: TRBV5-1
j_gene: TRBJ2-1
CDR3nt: TGCGCCAGCAGCTCCGAACAAAAATCCTACAATGAGCAGTTCTTC
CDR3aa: CASSSEQKSYNEQFF

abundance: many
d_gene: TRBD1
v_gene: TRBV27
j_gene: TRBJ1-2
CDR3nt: TGTGCCAGCAGTCAAAGGGGGCTCGACTATGGCTACACCTTC
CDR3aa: CASSQRGLDYGYTF

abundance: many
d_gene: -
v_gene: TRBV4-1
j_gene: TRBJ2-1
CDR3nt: TGCGCCAGCAGCCCCCGACCCCTGAATGAGCAGTTCTTC
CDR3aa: CASSPRPLNEQFF

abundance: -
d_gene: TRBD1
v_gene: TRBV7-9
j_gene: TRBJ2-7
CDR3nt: TGTGCCGCCAGCTCGGCAGGGGGCAAGGCCTACGAGCAGTACTTC
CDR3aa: CAASSAGGKAYEQYF

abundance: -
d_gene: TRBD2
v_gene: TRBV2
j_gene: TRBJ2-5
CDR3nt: TGTGCCAGCAGCTTAATAGCGGGGGGGCAAGAGACCCAGTACTTC
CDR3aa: CASSLIAGGQETQYF

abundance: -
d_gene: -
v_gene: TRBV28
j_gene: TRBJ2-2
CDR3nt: TGTGCCAGCACCCTCGGGGGCGCGGGCACCGGGGAGCTGTTTTTT
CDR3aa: CASTLGGAGTGELFF

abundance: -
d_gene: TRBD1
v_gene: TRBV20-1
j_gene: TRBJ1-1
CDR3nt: TGCAGTGCTATTGGGACAGACCAAAACACTGAAGCTTTCTTT
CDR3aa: CSAIGTDQNTEAFF